This TCR beta chain was profiled in a study of control samples from healthy donors and cancer patients. Method: immunoSEQ multiplex PCR; TCRdb's copy keeps in-frame clones and lacks some. Among under 30,000 clones listed, around nine tenths were seen once. CDR3 length equals 14 residues. Germline values: CDR1 SGHNT, CDR2 YYREEE (reference sequence). V lost 0 bases to trimming and J lost 4 bases, with 10 bases between them. The chain links TRBV5-4 to TRBJ2-5; possibly TRBD2 for D (6 bases). Material for sequencing was formalin-fixed, paraffin-embedded tissue. The sequence came from a female donor with melanoma. The CDR3 DNA sequence: TGTGCCAGCAGCTTGGAGGGAGGCGGAGAGACCCAGTACTTC. Residues: CASSLEGGGETQYF.